The source of this T cell receptor beta chain is a study of response to subunit inactivated influenza vaccine. TCRdb reprocessed the RT-PCR reads with MiXCR, giving one entry per CDR3 protein. The table lists about 190,000 distinct CDR3 sequences, approximately 15% of them singletons. The germline V gene encodes CDR1 MNHEY and CDR2 SVGAGI. V dropped 0 bases and J dropped 2 bases, with 17 bases sitting between them. The CDR3 is made up of 17 amino acids. The receptor comes from a man aged 50 to 59 who received an inactivated influenza vaccine. This chain joins TRBV6-5 and TRBJ2-7; weak D call: TRBD1 (6 bases). The specimen comprised CD8+ T cells sorted from PBMCs, sampled about 5 days after vaccination. As DNA, the CDR3 is TGTGCCAGCAGTTACTCGACTTTATGGGACAAACCCTACGAGCAGTACTTC. Translation gives CASSYSTLWDKPYEQYF.